This is a list of T cell receptor beta chains from one sample in a study of blood T cell repertoires in COVID-19. Profiling relied on immunoSEQ multiplex PCR, and the TCRdb table lists in-frame clones only, not all of them. The data hold almost 100,000 clones, with about nine tenths observed a single time. Material: peripheral blood. The receptors originated from a man aged 50 to 59 with acute or convalescent COVID-19. Both conserved end residues are part of each CDR3. The D gene is left open where the match is weak. Clone size is not always given. Where it is, it says once, few, many or a class for expanded clones.

>.|.|TRBV28|TRBJ2-1
CASSPPVGLAIDNEQFF
TGTGCCAGCAGTCCCCCCGTGGGCCTAGCGATTGACAATGAGCAGTTCTTC
>.|TRBD1|TRBV7-9|TRBJ1-1
CASSLGDYRGPRLGGEAFF
TGTGCCAGCAGCTTAGGGGATTACAGGGGCCCAAGGCTGGGGGGTGAAGCTTTCTTT
>.|.|TRBV6-5|TRBJ1-1
CASSYSRTLVSEAFF
TGTGCCAGCAGTTACTCCCGGACACTTGTATCCGAAGCTTTCTTT
>.|.|TRBV4-2|TRBJ2-7
CASSQDRREYYEQYF
TGTGCCAGCAGCCAAGATAGACGGGAGTACTACGAGCAGTACTTC
>.|.|TRBV6-5|TRBJ1-2
CASSPRDYGYTF
TGTGCCAGCAGCCCCAGGGACTATGGCTACACCTTC
>.|TRBD2|TRBV4-1|TRBJ2-7
CASSQAGTSGSSYEQYF
TGCGCCAGCAGCCAGGCCGGGACTAGCGGGAGTTCTTACGAGCAGTACTTC
>.|TRBD1|TRBV19|TRBJ2-7
CASGRDRGSYEQYF
TGTGCCAGTGGGCGGGACAGGGGATCCTACGAGCAGTACTTC
>medium-sized|TRBD2|TRBV19|TRBJ2-7
CASTGGTSGGEKQYF
TGTGCCAGTACTGGTGGGACTAGCGGGGGAGAGAAGCAGTACTTC
>.|.|TRBV20-1|TRBJ1-3
CSASQGFSGNTIYF
TGCAGTGCTAGTCAGGGGTTCTCTGGAAACACCATATATTTT
>few|TRBD2|TRBV2|TRBJ2-2
CASSGGTSGRSKTGELFF
TGTGCCAGCAGTGGGGGGACTAGCGGGAGGAGTAAGACCGGGGAGCTGTTTTTT
>.|TRBD2|TRBV7-9|TRBJ2-1
CASSWGLGRGVNEQFF
TGTGCCAGCAGCTGGGGACTAGGAAGAGGAGTCAATGAGCAGTTCTTC
>.|TRBD2|TRBV19|TRBJ2-1
CASSTRTTRLAGSNEQFF
TGTGCCAGTAGTACACGGACTACTAGACTAGCGGGATCAAATGAGCAGTTCTTC
>.|.|TRBV19|TRBJ1-5
CASSMLGVSNQPQHF
TGTGCCAGTAGTATGCTAGGGGTTAGCAATCAGCCCCAGCATTTT
>.|TRBD1|TRBV5-1|TRBJ2-2
CASSFLTGGKTGELFF
TGCGCCAGCAGCTTCCTAACAGGGGGGAAAACCGGGGAGCTGTTTTTT
>once|.|TRBV27|TRBJ2-3
CASSQLGGGTDTQYF
TGTGCCAGCAGTCAGCTAGGAGGGGGCACAGATACGCAGTATTTT
>once|.|TRBV12-3/TRBV12-4|TRBJ1-4
CASSLEDSGKLFF
TGTGCCAGCAGTTTAGAAGACAGTGGAAAACTGTTTTTT
>.|TRBD2|TRBV18|TRBJ2-3
CASSPTLAGNTDTQYF
TGTGCCAGCTCACCAACCCTAGCGGGGAACACAGATACGCAGTATTTT
>few|.|TRBV18|TRBJ1-3
CASSHERLLGNTIYF
TGTGCCAGCTCCCACGAGCGACTGTTGGGAAACACCATATATTTT
>once|TRBD1|TRBV14|TRBJ2-1
CASSQGQPTWNEQFF
TGTGCCAGCAGCCAGGGACAGCCGACCTGGAATGAGCAGTTCTTC
>once|.|TRBV5-5|TRBJ1-4
CASATGGTTNEKLFF
TGTGCCAGCGCGACTGGGGGCACAACTAATGAAAAACTGTTTTTT
>.|.|TRBV27|TRBJ2-7
CASSALVGRAPEQYF
TGTGCCAGCAGTGCCCTTGTCGGGAGAGCACCCGAGCAGTACTTC
>.|.|TRBV5-1|TRBJ1-2
CASSLSGSTNYGYTF
TGCGCCAGCAGCTTGTCGGGGTCCACTAACTATGGCTACACCTTC
>few|TRBD1|TRBV24-1|TRBJ1-5
CALQDRGNQPQHF
TGTGCCCTTCAGGACAGGGGTAATCAGCCCCAGCATTTT
>.|TRBD1|TRBV29-1|TRBJ1-1
CSGRDRGTGNTEAFF
TGCAGCGGCCGGGACAGGGGCACCGGGAACACTGAAGCTTTCTTT
>.|TRBD1|TRBV7-3|TRBJ1-4
CASSDRGGEKLFF
TGTGCCAGCAGCGACAGGGGTGGTGAAAAACTGTTTTTT
>.|.|TRBV15|TRBJ2-7
CATSSGREDSEQYF
TGTGCCACCAGCAGTGGCAGGGAGGACTCCGAGCAGTACTTC
>.|TRBD2|TRBV2|TRBJ2-1
CASSGQLAGAHEQFF
TGTGCCAGCAGTGGTCAACTAGCGGGAGCCCATGAGCAGTTCTTC
>.|.|TRBV20-1|TRBJ2-5
CSARPEETQYF
TGCAGTGCTAGACCGGAAGAGACCCAGTACTTC
>.|TRBD2|TRBV19|TRBJ2-1
CASSPASGSYEQFF
TGTGCCAGTAGTCCGGCTAGCGGGAGTTATGAGCAGTTCTTC
>.|TRBD2|TRBV3-1/TRBV3-2|TRBJ2-3
CASSQDRLAGGDTQYF
TGTGCCAGCAGCCAAGATCGGCTAGCGGGAGGAGATACGCAGTATTTT
>.|TRBD1|TRBV5-1|TRBJ2-2
CASSLGGTGTGELFF
TGCGCCAGCAGCTTGGGAGGGACAGGAACCGGGGAGCTGTTTTTT
>.|TRBD1|TRBV18|TRBJ1-2
CASSPQWDRGDYGYTF
TGTGCCAGCTCACCACAGTGGGACAGGGGAGACTATGGCTACACCTTC
>.|TRBD2|TRBV11-3|TRBJ2-2
CASSLEPLAGGTGELFF
TGTGCCAGCAGCTTAGAACCCCTAGCGGGAGGCACCGGGGAGCTGTTTTTT
>.|TRBD2|TRBV7-9|TRBJ2-2
CASSSFGGREAGELFF
TGTGCCAGCAGCTCCTTCGGTGGGAGGGAGGCCGGGGAGCTGTTTTTT
>.|TRBD1|TRBV11-2|TRBJ1-2
CASSLRDSQSYGYTF
TGTGCCAGCAGCCTGCGGGACAGCCAGTCCTATGGCTACACCTTC
>.|TRBD1|TRBV2|TRBJ1-6
CASSERTGSSPLHF
TGTGCCAGCAGTGAAAGGACAGGGAGTTCACCCCTCCACTTT
>once|TRBD2|TRBV28|TRBJ2-5
CASSPLLAGVGLETQYF
TGTGCCAGCAGTCCCTTACTAGCGGGAGTGGGGTTGGAGACCCAGTACTTC
>.|TRBD1|TRBV7-9|TRBJ2-5
CASSPRGQGGETQYF
TGTGCCAGCAGCCCCCGGGGACAGGGAGGAGAGACCCAGTACTTC
>.|.|TRBV5-4|TRBJ2-7
CASSFSVLSYEQYF
TGTGCCAGCAGCTTTTCAGTCCTCTCCTACGAGCAGTACTTC
>.|TRBD2|TRBV7-2|TRBJ2-1
CASSSTSGSPTYNEQFF
TGTGCCAGCAGTTCCACTAGCGGGAGTCCTACCTACAATGAGCAGTTCTTC
>.|.|TRBV21-1|TRBJ2-7
CASSTPMGGERAYEQYF
TGTGCCAGCAGCACCCCTATGGGGGGGGAGCGGGCCTACGAGCAGTACTTC
>.|TRBD2|TRBV10-3|TRBJ2-5
CAISELAGEETQYF
TGTGCCATCAGTGAGTTGGCGGGGGAAGAGACCCAGTACTTC
>.|.|TRBV19|TRBJ2-1
CASIMAGSYNEQFF
TGTGCCAGTATTATGGCGGGCTCCTACAATGAGCAGTTCTTC
>.|TRBD2|TRBV11-3|TRBJ2-1
CASSSGGAGGSNEQFF
TGTGCCAGCAGCTCGGGGGGTGCGGGAGGCTCCAATGAGCAGTTCTTC
>.|TRBD1|TRBV7-3|TRBJ2-5
CASSLGQGGQETQYF
TGTGCCAGCAGCTTGGGACAGGGGGGCCAAGAGACCCAGTACTTC
>.|TRBD1|TRBV11-2|TRBJ1-2
CASSLQGAVGYTF
TGTGCCAGCAGCTTACAGGGGGCGGTTGGCTACACCTTC